This TCR beta chain was documented in a study of blood T cell repertoires in COVID-19 (dated by TCRdb to 2019 to 2021). General notes on the study: Samples from collaborators originated in the United States, Italy and Spain and spanned both the acute and convalescent phases of COVID-19. The prospective study material was composed of cDNA or gDNA derived from T cells, B-cell-depleted T cells, or PBMCs. Deeply sampled blood TCRbeta repertoires from subjects exposed to, actively infected with, or recovered from COVID-19 were included in the dataset. A freely available public database, intended as a resource for researchers studying the immune response to SARS-CoV-2, is where the repertoires were released. Samples were obtained from the ongoing ImmuneRACE study (first 160 participants) and from 950 to 1,500 subjects provided by 6 global collaborators. A de-identified subject ID, COVID-19 status, age in years and sex were almost always included in the sample metadata. HLA class I and class II types, where available, came from metadata supplied by the sample provider rather than from assay-based typing. What the study reported, not specific to this receptor: The amount of clinical and demographic metadata varied by source and participant and was provided uncurated.

TCRbeta CDR3 regions were amplified from genomic DNA using the immunoSEQ Assay, a bias-controlled multiplex PCR. Regarding the original processing steps: Within the assay, amplification of reference gene primers was used to estimate how many nucleated cells each sample contained. To quantify the absolute abundance of each unique TCRbeta CDR3 rearrangement, sequence reads were collapsed and filtered. Productive Simpson clonality was computed per sample as the square root of Simpson's diversity index over productive rearrangements. TCRdb took this table from immuneACCESS and kept in-frame rearrangements with V and J called. Such tables lack part of the clones; where checked against another copy, unresolved V genes explain under half of the gap, and the rest is unexplained. V and J calls and clone size are copied from that table; D and trimming were computed from the DNA. Across this sample there are some 48,000 clones, with 83% seen only once. Around 4.9% of the sample goes to the ten largest clones.

Of note for this clone: Its antigen is currently not known. Qualities for individual bases were not recorded, and no much larger clone is one base off.

Collaborating institutions collected whole blood in K2EDTA tubes following their own protocols. Collaborator samples were shipped for TCRbeta analysis as frozen whole blood, isolated PBMCs, or DNA extracted from either sample type. The CDR3 holds 13 amino acids from the cysteine to the phenylalanine. The kept DNA is CDR3 alone, 39 bases in frame from the first base. Trimming at the junction amounts to 1 base on V and 11 bases on J, and the germline ends lie 11 bases apart. CDR1 is given as SNHLY and CDR2 as FYNNEI, both from the germline V gene. The sequence was obtained from a human donor in a cohort sampled during active COVID-19. The source material was peripheral blood. This receptor chain uses TRBV2 and TRBJ1-4; the D gene identity is not certain. The bases are TGTGCCAGCAGTGAAGTGGTGACGGGGAAACTGTTTTTT. This is translated as CASSEVVTGKLFF.